This TCR beta chain was captured in a study of T cells in localized non-small cell lung cancer. Trimming removed 5 bases from V and 5 bases from J, with 10 bases in between. CDR1 and CDR2 (germline): SGHTS, YDEGEE. CDR3 length: 12 amino acids. TCRdb's copy holds only in-frame clones and misses some; the assay was immunoSEQ multiplex PCR. The sample has 33,000 or so clones; more than 65% are singletons. Study findings and constraints: A higher density of T cells in blood coincided with extended overall survival. Appearance in adjacent lung was seen for a median about 59 of the top 100 tumor clones. Among the tissues sampled, uninvolved adjacent lung had the highest T cell clonality, above tumor. Heterogeneity cannot be ruled out, as sequencing used one tumor region only.

About this clone itself: The antigen remains undetermined.

This receptor was taken from a male donor at least 60 years old with stage III squamous cell lung carcinoma. The material was peripheral blood, obtained before any cancer treatment. The J gene is TRBJ1-2, the V gene TRBV5-8; D not certain. CDR3 sequence reads: CASRKTNYGYTF. The CDR3 DNA reads as TGTGCCAGCAGAAAGACCAATTATGGCTACACCTTC.